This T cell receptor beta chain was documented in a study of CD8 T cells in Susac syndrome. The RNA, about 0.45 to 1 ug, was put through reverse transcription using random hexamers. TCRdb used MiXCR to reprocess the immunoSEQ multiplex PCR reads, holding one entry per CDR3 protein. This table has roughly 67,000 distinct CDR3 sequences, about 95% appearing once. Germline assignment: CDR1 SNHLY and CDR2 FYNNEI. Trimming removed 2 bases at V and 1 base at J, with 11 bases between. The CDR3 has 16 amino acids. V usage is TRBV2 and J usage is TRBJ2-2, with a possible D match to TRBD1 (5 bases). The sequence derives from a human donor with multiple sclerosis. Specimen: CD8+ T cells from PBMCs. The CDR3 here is CASSENGQGNTGELFF. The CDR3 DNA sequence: TGTGCCAGCAGTGAAAACGGGCAGGGGAACACCGGGGAGCTGTTTTTT. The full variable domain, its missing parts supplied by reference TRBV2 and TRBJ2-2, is EPEVTQTPSHQVTQMGQEVILRCVPISNHLYFYWYRQILGQKVEFLVSFYNNEISEKSEIFDDQFSVERPDGSNFTLKIRSTKLEDSAMYFCASSENGQGNTGELFFGEGSRLTVL.